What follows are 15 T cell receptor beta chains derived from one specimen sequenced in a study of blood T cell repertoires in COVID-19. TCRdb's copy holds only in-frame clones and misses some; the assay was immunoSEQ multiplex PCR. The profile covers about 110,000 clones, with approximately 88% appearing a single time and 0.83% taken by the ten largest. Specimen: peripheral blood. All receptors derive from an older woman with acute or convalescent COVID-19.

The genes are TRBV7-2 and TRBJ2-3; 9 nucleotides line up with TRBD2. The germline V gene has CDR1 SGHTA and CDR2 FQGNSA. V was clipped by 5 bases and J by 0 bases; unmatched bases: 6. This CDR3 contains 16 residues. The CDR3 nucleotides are TGTGCCAGCAGCGCTGGGACTAGCACTAGCACAGATACGCAGTATTTT. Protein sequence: CASSAGTSTSTDTQYF.

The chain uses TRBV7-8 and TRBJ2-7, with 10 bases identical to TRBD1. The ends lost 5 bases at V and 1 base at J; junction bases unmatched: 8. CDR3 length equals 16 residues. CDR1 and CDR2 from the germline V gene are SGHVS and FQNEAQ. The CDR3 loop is CASSPTAGQGSYEQYF. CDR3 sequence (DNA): TGTGCCAGCAGCCCCACCGCGGGACAGGGGTCCTACGAGCAGTACTTC.

CDR3 DNA: TGCAGCTCCTGGGGGGGGGACTATGGCTACACCTTC. Encoded protein: CSSWGGDYGYTF. The V gene is TRBV29-1, the J gene TRBJ1-2; maybe TRBD1 (5 bases). Trimming cost V 8 bases and J 3 bases, with 13 bases left between them. Per germline, CDR1 SQVTM and CDR2 ANQGSEA. The CDR3 consists of 12 residues. Using reference TRBV29-1 and TRBJ1-2 for the parts outside the CDR3, the full variable domain is SAVISQKPSRDICQRGTSLTIQCQVDSQVTMMFWYRQQPGQSLTLIATANQGSEATYESGFVIDKFPISRPNLTFSTLTVSNMSPEDSSIYLCSSWGGDYGYTFGSGTRLTVV.

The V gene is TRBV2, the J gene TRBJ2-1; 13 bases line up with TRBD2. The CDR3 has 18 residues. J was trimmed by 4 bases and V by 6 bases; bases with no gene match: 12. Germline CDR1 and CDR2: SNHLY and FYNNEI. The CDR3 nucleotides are TGTGCCAGCAGGCCTGTCCCGGGACTAGCGGGGAAATACAATGAGCAGTTCTTC. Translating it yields CASRPVPGLAGKYNEQFF.

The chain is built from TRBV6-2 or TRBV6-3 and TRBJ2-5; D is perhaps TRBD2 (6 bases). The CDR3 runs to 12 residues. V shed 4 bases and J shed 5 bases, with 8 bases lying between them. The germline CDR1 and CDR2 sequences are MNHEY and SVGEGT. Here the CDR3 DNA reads TGTGCCAGCAGTTCTGGGGGGGAGACCCAGTACTTC. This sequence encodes CASSSGGETQYF.

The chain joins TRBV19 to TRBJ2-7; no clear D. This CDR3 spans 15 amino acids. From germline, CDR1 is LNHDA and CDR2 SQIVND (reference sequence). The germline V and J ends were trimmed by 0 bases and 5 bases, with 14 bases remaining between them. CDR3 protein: CASSIEGRSLDEQYF. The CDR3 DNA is TGTGCCAGTAGTATAGAGGGCCGGTCTCTCGACGAGCAGTACTTC.

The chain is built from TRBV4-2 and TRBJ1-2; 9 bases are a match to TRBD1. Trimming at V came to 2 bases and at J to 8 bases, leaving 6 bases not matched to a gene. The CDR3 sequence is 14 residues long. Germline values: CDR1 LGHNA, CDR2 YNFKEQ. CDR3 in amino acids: CASSQPGTGWGYTF. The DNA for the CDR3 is TGTGCCAGCAGCCAACCCGGGACAGGGTGGGGCTACACCTTC.

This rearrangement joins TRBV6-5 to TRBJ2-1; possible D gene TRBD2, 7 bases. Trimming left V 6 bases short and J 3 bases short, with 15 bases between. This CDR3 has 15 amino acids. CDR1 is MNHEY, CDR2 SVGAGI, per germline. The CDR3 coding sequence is TGTGCCAGCAGAGAGGGAGGGGGGGTCTACAATGAGCAGTTCTTC. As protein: CASREGGGVYNEQFF.

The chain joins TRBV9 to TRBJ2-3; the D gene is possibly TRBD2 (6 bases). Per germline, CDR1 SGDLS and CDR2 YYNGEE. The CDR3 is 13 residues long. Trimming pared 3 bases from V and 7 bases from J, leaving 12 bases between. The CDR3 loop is CASSDGGMNTQYF. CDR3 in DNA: TGTGCCAGCAGCGATGGGGGGATGAATACGCAGTATTTT.

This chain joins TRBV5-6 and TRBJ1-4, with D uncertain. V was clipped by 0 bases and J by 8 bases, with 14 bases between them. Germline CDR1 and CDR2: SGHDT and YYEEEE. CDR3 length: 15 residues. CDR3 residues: CASSLEAAREEKLFF. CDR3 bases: TGTGCCAGCAGCTTGGAGGCGGCTCGAGAGGAAAAACTGTTTTTT. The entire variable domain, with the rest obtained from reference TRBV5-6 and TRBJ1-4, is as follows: DAGVTQSPTHLIKTRGQQVTLRCSPKSGHDTVSWYQQALGQGPQFIFQYYEEEERQRGNFPDRFSGHQFPNYSSELNVNALLLGDSALYLCASSLEAAREEKLFFGSGTQLSVL.

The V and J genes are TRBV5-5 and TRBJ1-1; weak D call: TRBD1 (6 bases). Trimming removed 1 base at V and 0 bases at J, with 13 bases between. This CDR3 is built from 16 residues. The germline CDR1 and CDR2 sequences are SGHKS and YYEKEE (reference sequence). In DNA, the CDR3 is TGTGCCAGCAGCTTGAGGGGGTCAGTGATGAACACTGAAGCTTTCTTT. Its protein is CASSLRGSVMNTEAFF.

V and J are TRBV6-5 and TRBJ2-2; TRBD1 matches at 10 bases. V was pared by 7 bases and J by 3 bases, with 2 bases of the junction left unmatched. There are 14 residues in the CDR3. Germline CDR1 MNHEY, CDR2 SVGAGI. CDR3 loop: CASTGTGDTGELFF. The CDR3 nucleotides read TGTGCCAGCACCGGGACAGGGGACACCGGGGAGCTGTTTTTT.

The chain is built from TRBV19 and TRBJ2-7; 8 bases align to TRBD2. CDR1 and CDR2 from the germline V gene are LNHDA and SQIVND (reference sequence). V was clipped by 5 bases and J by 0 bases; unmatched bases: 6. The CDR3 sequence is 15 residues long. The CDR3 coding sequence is TGTGCCAGTAGTTCCCCGGGGGGGGGCTCCTACGAGCAGTACTTC. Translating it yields CASSSPGGGSYEQYF.

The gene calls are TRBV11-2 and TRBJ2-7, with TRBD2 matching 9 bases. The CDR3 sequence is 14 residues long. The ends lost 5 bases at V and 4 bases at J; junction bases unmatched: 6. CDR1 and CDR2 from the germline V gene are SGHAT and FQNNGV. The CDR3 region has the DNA TGTGCCAGCAGCCGGCCCCTAGCGGGGTACGAGCAGTACTTC. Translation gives CASSRPLAGYEQYF.

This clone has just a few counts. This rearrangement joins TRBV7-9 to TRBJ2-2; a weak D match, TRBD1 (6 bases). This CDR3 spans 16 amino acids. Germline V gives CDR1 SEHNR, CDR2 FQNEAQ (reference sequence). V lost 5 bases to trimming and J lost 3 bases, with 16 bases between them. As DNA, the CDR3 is TGTGCCAGCAGCCCCAGGGGCGCAGGGGACACCGGGGAGCTGTTTTTT. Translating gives CASSPRGAGDTGELFF.